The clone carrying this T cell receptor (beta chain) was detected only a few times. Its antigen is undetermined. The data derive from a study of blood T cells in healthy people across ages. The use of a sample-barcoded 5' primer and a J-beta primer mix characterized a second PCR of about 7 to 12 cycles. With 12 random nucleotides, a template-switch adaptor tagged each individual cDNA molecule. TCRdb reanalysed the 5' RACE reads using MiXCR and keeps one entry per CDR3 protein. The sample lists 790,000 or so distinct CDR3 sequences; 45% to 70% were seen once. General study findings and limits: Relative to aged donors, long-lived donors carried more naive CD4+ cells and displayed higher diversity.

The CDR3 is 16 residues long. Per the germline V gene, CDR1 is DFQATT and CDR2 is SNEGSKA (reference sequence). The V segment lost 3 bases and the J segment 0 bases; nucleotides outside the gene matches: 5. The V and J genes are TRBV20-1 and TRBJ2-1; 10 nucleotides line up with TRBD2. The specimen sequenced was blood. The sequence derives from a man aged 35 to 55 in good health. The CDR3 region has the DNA TGCAGTGCTAGGAGAGCGGGGGGGAGCTCCTACAATGAGCAGTTCTTC. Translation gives CSARRAGGSSYNEQFF.